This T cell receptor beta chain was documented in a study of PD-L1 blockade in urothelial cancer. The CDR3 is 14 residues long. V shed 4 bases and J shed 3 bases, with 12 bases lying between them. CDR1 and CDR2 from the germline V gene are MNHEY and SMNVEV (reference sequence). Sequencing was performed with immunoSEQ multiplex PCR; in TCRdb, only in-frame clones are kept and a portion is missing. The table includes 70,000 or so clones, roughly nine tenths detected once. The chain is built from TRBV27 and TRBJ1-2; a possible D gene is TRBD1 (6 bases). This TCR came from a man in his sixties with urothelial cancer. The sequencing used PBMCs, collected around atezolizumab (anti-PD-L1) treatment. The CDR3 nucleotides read TGTGCCAGCAGTTCGCGAAGGACAGACTATGGCTACACCTTC. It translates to CASSSRRTDYGYTF.